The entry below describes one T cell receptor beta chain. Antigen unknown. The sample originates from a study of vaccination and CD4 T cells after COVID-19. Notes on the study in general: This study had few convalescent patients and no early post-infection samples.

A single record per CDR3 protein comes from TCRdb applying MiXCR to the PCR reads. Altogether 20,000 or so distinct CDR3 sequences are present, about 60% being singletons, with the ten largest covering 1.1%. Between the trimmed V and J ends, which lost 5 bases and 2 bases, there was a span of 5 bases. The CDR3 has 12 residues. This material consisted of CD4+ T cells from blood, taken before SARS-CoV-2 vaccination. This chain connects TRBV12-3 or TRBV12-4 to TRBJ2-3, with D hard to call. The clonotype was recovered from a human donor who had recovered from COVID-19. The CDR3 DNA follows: TGTGCCAGCAGTCGGACCACAGATACGCAGTATTTT. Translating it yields CASSRTTDTQYF.